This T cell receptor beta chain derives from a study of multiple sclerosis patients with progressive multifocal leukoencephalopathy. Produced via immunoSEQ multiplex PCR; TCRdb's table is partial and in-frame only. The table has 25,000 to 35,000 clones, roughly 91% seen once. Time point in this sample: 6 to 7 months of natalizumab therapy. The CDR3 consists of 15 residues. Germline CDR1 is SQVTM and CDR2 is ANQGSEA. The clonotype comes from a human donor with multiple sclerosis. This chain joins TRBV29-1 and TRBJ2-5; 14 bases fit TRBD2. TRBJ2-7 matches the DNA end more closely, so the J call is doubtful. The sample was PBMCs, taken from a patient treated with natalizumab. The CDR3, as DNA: TGCAGCGTTCTTTATGGACTAGCGGGAGGCGGCGAGCAGTACTTC. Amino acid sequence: CSVLYGLAGGGEQYF.